This T cell receptor (beta chain) was sequenced in a study of blood T cell repertoires in COVID-19. Study-level background: Samples representing acute and convalescent COVID-19 were sourced from the United States, Italy and Spain. Sources were T cells, B-cell-depleted T cells, or PBMCs; the material itself was cDNA or gDNA.

J was trimmed by 6 bases and V by 4 bases; bases with no gene match: 7. There are 15 residues in the CDR3. The germline V gene has CDR1 SSHAT and CDR2 FNYEAQ (reference sequence). Authors' data handling: Reference gene primers were amplified, and this amplification served to estimate nucleated cell counts. This table comes from immunoSEQ multiplex PCR, and its TCRdb copy is limited to in-frame clones, with some not included. The V and J calls and the clone size are those of that table, but D and trimming were determined from the DNA. Altogether 350,000 to 450,000 clones are present, 75% to 90% being singletons, with the ten largest covering 7.1%. Patients of the Seattle cohort, enrolled during active infection, were followed longitudinally.

V gene TRBV7-7 combines with J gene TRBJ2-1; 9 bases map to TRBD1. The receptor's source is a woman in her sixties with COVID-19, enrolled during active disease. Sequenced input: peripheral blood. CDR3 nucleotides: TGTGCCAGCAGCTCGACAGGGGGTAACAGCAATGAGCAGTTCTTC. Protein: CASSSTGGNSNEQFF. The full variable domain, rest sourced from reference TRBV7-7 and TRBJ2-1, is GAGVSQSPRYKVTKRGQDVTLRCDPISSHATLYWYQQALGQGPEFLTYFNYEAQPDKSGLPSDRFSAERPEGSISTLTIQRTEQRDSAMYRCASSSTGGNSNEQFFGPGTRLTVL.